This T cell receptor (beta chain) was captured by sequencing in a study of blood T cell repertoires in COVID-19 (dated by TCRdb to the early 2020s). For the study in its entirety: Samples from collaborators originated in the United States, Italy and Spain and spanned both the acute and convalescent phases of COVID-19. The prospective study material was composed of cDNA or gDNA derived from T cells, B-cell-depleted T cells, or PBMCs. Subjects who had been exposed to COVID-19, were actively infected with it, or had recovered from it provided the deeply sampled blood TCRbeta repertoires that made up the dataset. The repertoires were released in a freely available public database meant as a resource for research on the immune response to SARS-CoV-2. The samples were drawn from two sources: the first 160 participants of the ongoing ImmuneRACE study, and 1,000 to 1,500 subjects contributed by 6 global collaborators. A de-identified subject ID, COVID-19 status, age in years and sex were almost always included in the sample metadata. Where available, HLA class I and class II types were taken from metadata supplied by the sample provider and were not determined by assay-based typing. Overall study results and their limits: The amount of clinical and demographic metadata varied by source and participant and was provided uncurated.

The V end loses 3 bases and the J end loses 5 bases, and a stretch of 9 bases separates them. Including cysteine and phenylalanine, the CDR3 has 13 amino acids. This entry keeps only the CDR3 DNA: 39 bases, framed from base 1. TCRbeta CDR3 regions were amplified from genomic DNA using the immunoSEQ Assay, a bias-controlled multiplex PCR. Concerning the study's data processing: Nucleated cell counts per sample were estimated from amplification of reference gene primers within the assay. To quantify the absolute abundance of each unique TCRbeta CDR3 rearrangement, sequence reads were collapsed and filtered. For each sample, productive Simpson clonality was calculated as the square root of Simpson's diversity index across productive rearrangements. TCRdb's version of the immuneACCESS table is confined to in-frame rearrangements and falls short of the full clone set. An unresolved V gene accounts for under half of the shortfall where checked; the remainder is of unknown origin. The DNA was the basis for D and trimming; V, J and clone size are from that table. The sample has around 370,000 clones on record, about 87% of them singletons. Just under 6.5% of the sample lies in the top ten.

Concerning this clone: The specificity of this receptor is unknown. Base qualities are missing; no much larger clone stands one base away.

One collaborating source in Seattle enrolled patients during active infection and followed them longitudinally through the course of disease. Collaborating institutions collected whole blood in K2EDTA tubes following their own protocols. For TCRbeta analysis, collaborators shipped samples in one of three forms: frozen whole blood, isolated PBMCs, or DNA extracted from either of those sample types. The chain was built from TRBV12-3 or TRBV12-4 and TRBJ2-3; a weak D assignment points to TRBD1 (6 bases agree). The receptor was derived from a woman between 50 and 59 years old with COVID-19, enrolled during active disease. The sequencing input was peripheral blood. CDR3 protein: CASSFGTQDTQYF. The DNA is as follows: TGTGCCAGCAGTTTTGGGACACAAGATACGCAGTATTTT.